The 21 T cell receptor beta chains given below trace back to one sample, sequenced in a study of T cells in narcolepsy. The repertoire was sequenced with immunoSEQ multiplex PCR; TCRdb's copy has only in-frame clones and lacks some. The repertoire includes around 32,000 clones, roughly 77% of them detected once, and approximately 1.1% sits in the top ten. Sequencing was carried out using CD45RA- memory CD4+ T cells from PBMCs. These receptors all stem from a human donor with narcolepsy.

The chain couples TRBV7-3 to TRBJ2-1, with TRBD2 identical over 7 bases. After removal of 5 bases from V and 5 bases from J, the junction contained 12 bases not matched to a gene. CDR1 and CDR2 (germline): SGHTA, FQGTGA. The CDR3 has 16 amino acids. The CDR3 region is CASSVRLAGGNNEQFF. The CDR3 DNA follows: TGTGCCAGCAGCGTTCGTTTAGCGGGTGGAAACAATGAGCAGTTCTTC.

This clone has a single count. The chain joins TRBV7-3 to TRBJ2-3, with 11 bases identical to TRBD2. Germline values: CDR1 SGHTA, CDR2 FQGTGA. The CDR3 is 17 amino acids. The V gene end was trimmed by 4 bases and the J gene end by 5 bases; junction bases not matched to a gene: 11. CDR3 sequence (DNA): TGTGCCAGCAGCTCACGGCCTAGCGGGAGGATCGGAGATACGCAGTATTTT. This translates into CASSSRPSGRIGDTQYF.

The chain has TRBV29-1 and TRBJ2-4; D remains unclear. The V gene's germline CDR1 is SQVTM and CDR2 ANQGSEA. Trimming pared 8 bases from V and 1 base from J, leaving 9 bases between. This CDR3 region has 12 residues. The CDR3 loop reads CSTKVAKNIQYF. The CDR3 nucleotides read TGCAGCACCAAGGTGGCCAAAAACATTCAGTACTTC.

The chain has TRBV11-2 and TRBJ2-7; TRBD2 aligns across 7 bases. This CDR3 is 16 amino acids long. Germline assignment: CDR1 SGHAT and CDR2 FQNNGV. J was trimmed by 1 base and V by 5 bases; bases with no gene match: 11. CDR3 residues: CASSPKASGVSYEQYF. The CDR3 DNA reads TGTGCCAGCAGCCCTAAAGCTAGCGGTGTTTCCTACGAGCAGTACTTC. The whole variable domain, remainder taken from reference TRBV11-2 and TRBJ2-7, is EAGVAQSPRYKIIEKRQSVAFWCNPISGHATLYWYQQILGQGPKLLIQFQNNGVVDDSQLPKDRFSAERLKGVDSTLKIQPAKLEDSAVYLCASSPKASGVSYEQYFGPGTRLTVT.

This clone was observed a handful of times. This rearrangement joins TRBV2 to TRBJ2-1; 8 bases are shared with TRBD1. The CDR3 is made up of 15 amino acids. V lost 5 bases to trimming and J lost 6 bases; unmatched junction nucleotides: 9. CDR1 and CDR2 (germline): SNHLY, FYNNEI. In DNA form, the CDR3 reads TGTGCCAGCAGTTTTCAGGGGGCCCTTTCCAATGAGCAGTTCTTC. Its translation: CASSFQGALSNEQFF.

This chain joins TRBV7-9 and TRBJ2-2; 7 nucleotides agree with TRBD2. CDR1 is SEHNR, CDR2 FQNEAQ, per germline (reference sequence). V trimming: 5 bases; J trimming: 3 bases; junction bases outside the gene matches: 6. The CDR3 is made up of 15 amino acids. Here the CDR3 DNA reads TGTGCCAGCAGCCCTCGAGGGAGGGACACCGGGGAGCTGTTTTTT. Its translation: CASSPRGRDTGELFF.

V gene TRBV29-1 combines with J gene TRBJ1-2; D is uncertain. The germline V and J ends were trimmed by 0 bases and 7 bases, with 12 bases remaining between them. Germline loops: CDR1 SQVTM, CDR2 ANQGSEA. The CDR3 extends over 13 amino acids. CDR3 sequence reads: CSVEDVGFPGYTF. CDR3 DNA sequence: TGCAGCGTTGAAGATGTAGGGTTCCCTGGCTACACCTTC.

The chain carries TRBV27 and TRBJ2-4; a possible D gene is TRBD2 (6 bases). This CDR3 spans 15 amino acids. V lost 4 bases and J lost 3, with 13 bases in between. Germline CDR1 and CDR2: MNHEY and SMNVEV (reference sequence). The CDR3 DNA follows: TGTGCCAGCAGTTCCGCGGGATGGGGCAAAAACATTCAGTACTTC. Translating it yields CASSSAGWGKNIQYF.

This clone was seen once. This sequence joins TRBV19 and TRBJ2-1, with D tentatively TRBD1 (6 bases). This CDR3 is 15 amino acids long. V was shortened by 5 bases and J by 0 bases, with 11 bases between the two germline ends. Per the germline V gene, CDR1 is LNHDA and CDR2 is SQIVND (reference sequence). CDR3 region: CASSQDRSSYNEQFF. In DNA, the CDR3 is TGTGCCAGTAGTCAAGACAGGAGCTCCTACAATGAGCAGTTCTTC.

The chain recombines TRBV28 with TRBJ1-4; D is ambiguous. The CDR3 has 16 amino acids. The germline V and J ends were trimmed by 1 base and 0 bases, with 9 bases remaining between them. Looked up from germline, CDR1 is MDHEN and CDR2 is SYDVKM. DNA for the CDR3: TGTGCCAGCAGTTTATTACCGGGAACAACTAATGAAAAACTGTTTTTT. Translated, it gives CASSLLPGTTNEKLFF.

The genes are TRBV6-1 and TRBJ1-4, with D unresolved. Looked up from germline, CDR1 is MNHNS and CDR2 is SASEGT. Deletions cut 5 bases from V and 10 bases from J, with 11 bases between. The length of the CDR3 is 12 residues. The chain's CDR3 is CASSHGSGKLFF. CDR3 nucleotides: TGTGCCAGCAGTCATGGCAGCGGAAAACTGTTTTTT.

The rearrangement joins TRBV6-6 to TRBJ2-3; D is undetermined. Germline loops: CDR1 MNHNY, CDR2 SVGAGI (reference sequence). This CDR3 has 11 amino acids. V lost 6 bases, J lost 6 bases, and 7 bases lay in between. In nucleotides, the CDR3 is TGTGCCAGCAGGATCGGGGATACGCAGTATTTT. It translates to CASRIGDTQYF.

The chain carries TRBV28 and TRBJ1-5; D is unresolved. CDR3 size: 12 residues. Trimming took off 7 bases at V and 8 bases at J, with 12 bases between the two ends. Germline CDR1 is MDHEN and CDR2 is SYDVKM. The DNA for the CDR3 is TGTGCCAGCAAACCCCCCTTGGAGCCCCAGCATTTT. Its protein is CASKPPLEPQHF.

CDR3 residues: CASSLTGTGGTDTQYF. The CDR3 region has the DNA TGTGCCAGCAGCTTAACCGGGACAGGGGGCACAGATACGCAGTATTTT. This sequence joins TRBV7-2 and TRBJ2-3, with TRBD1 matching 10 bases. Germline CDR1 and CDR2: SGHTA and FQGNSA. The CDR3 extends over 16 amino acids. Unmatched junction bases numbered 3, after V lost 2 bases and J lost 1 base.

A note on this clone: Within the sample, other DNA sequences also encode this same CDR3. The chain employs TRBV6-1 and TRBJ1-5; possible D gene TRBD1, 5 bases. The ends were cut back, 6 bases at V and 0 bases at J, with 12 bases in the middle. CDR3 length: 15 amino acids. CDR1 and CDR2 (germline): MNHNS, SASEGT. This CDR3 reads CASSDRRDSNQPQHF. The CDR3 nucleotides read TGTGCCAGCAGCGACCGCAGGGATAGCAATCAGCCCCAGCATTTT.

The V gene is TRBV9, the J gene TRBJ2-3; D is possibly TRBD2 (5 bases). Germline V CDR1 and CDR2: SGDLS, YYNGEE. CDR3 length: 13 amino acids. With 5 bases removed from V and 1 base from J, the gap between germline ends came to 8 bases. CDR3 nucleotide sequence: TGTGCCAGCAGGTTGGAGGGCACAGATACGCAGTATTTT. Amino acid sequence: CASRLEGTDTQYF.

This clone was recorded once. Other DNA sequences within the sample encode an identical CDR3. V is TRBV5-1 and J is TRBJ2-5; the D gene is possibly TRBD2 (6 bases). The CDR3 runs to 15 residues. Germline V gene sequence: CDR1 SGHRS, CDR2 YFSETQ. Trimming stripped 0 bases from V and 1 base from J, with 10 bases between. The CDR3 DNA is TGCGCCAGCAGCTTGGATGGGAGGCCCCAAGAGACCCAGTACTTC. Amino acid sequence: CASSLDGRPQETQYF.

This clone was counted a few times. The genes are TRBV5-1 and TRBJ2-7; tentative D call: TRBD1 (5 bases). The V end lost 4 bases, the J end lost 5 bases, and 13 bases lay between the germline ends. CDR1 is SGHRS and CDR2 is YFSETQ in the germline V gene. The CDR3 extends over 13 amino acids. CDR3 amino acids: CASSGAGLHEQYF. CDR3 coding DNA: TGCGCCAGCAGCGGAGCAGGGTTACACGAGCAGTACTTC.

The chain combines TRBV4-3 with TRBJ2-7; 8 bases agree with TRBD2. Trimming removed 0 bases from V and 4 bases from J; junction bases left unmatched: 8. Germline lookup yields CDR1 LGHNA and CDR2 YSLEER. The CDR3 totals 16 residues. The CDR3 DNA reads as TGCGCCAGCAGCCAAGAAGCGGGAGTGGTCCCTTACGAGCAGTACTTC. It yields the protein CASSQEAGVVPYEQYF.

CDR3 protein: CASSLIDRVDSNYGYTF. CDR3 nucleotides: TGTGCCAGCAGCTTAATCGACAGGGTGGATTCTAACTATGGCTACACCTTC. The chain uses TRBV11-3 and TRBJ1-2, with 7 positions matching TRBD1. Losses at the gene ends were 2 bases for V and 0 bases for J; bases not matched to a gene: 9. The CDR3 is made up of 17 amino acids. Germline V gene data show CDR1 as SGHNT and CDR2 as YENEEA. The entire variable domain, with the rest obtained from reference TRBV11-3 and TRBJ1-2, is as follows: EAGVVQSPRYKIIEKKQPVAFWCNPISGHNTLYWYLQNLGQGPELLIRYENEEAVDDSQLPKDRFSAERLKGVDSTLKIQPAELGDSAVYLCASSLIDRVDSNYGYTFGSGTRLTVV.

In DNA, the CDR3 is TGTGCCAGCTCACCCACTAGCGGGAGAATTGACGGGGAGCTGTTTTTT. Translated: CASSPTSGRIDGELFF. The chain recombines TRBV18 with TRBJ2-2, with 11 bases identical to TRBD2. V shed 3 bases, J shed 7 bases, and the junction held 7 bases outside the gene matches. The CDR3 sequence is 16 residues long. CDR1 KGHSH and CDR2 LQKENI come from the germline V gene.